A single sample is the source of the 27 T cell receptor beta chains below, sequenced in a study of hypomethylating agent response in myelodysplastic syndrome. Sequencing used immunoSEQ multiplex PCR; TCRdb keeps in-frame clones, though not all of them. The repertoire has 4,500 to 5,500 clones, around four fifths of them found once; the top ten carry around 20%. This specimen was bone marrow, taken before or after starting hypomethylating agent treatment for myelodysplastic syndrome (not recorded which). The origin of the receptors is a human donor with myelodysplastic syndrome.

J is TRBJ2-1 and V is TRBV7-3; D unclear. The CDR3 covers 13 residues. Germline V gene data show CDR1 as SGHTA and CDR2 as FQGTGA. V was shortened by 5 bases and J by 0 bases, with 5 bases between the two germline ends. CDR3 loop: CASSTSSYNEQFF. The CDR3 bases are TGTGCCAGCAGCACCAGCTCCTACAATGAGCAGTTCTTC.

The genes are TRBV7-2 and TRBJ2-5; 10 positions agree with TRBD1. The end of the DNA is better explained by TRBJ2-7, so the J call may be wrong. The CDR3 has 16 amino acids. Germline CDR1 is SGHTA and CDR2 is FQGNSA. In nucleotides, the CDR3 is TGTGCCAGCAGCTTCCCCTCGACAGGGGGCATTAGCGAGCAGTACTTC. Translating it yields CASSFPSTGGISEQYF.

This sequence joins TRBV7-2 and TRBJ2-1, with D perhaps matching TRBD2 (6 bases). This CDR3 is built from 16 residues. Looked up from germline, CDR1 is SGHTA and CDR2 is FQGNSA. V was shortened by 1 base and J by 2 bases, with 12 bases between the two germline ends. Here the CDR3 reads CASSLEGSGTYNEQFF. The CDR3 DNA reads as TGTGCCAGCAGCTTAGAGGGTAGCGGAACCTACAATGAGCAGTTCTTC.

This rearrangement joins TRBV4-1 to TRBJ1-3; tentatively, D is TRBD1 (5 bases). Germline V gene data show CDR1 as MGHRA and CDR2 as YSYEKL. The CDR3 totals 16 residues. V was clipped by 0 bases and J by 7 bases, with 16 bases between them. The CDR3 DNA follows: TGCGCCAGCAGCCAAGAGAGGTCAGGGTTGTACAACACCATATATTTT. Protein product: CASSQERSGLYNTIYF.

The rearrangement joins TRBV2 to TRBJ2-7; D possibly uses TRBD1 or TRBD2 (6 bases each). V lost 5 bases to trimming and J lost 7 bases, with 18 bases between them. CDR3 length: 14 residues. Germline V gene data show CDR1 as SNHLY and CDR2 as FYNNEI. CDR3 DNA sequence: TGTGCCAGCAGTCCCCAAGGGGGGCAGGTAGAGCAGTACTTC. Translated: CASSPQGGQVEQYF. Full variable domain (missing parts from reference TRBV2 and TRBJ2-7): EPEVTQTPSHQVTQMGQEVILRCVPISNHLYFYWYRQILGQKVEFLVSFYNNEISEKSEIFDDQFSVERPDGSNFTLKIRSTKLEDSAMYFCASSPQGGQVEQYFGPGTRLTVT.

The CDR3 region is CASTPRGGAGEAFF. DNA for the CDR3: TGTGCCAGTACCCCAAGGGGGGGGGCTGGTGAAGCTTTCTTT. This chain connects TRBV19 to TRBJ1-1; tentative D call: TRBD1 (6 bases). Germline V lookup: CDR1 LNHDA, CDR2 SQIVND (reference sequence). This CDR3 spans 14 amino acids. The V and J ends lost 7 bases and 7 bases respectively, with 19 bases between them.

The gene calls are TRBV9 and TRBJ1-4, with D tentatively TRBD1 (5 bases). Germline loops: CDR1 SGDLS, CDR2 YYNGEE. V gave up 3 bases and J gave up 7 bases, with 19 bases separating them. The CDR3 is 16 residues long. This chain's CDR3 is CASSAPGGYGGEKLFF. For the CDR3, the DNA is TGTGCCAGCAGCGCCCCCGGGGGGTATGGCGGTGAAAAACTGTTTTTT.

CDR3 in amino acids: CASHFGQGGETQYF. The DNA for the CDR3 is TGTGCCAGCCACTTTGGACAGGGCGGGGAGACCCAGTACTTC. The chain couples TRBV2 to TRBJ2-5; TRBD1 matches 8 bases. This CDR3 region has 14 residues. With 8 bases clipped from V and 5 bases from J, the junction kept 10 bases outside the gene matches. The V gene's germline CDR1 is SNHLY and CDR2 FYNNEI.

J is TRBJ2-2 and V is TRBV6-6; possibly TRBD1 or TRBD2 for D (5 bases each). The CDR3 sequence is 13 residues long. V lost 5 bases to trimming and J lost 1 base, with 5 bases between them. In germline, CDR1 is MNHNY, CDR2 SVGAGI (reference sequence). CDR3 amino acids: CASSGGNTGELFF. The CDR3 DNA follows: TGTGCCAGCAGTGGGGGGAACACCGGGGAGCTGTTTTTT.

The chain couples TRBV11-2 to TRBJ1-6, with 7 bases aligning to TRBD1. Germline CDR1 reads SGHAT; CDR2 reads FQNNGV. V shed 1 base and J 7 bases; nucleotides not matched to a gene: 1. The CDR3 extends over 14 amino acids. CDR3 protein: CASSLGQGNSPLHF. CDR3 sequence (DNA): TGTGCCAGCAGCTTAGGACAGGGAAATTCACCCCTCCACTTT.

This clone showed up just a few times. This chain connects TRBV7-6 to TRBJ2-5; D is perhaps TRBD2 (6 bases). This CDR3 comprises 16 residues. The V gene's germline CDR1 is SGHVS and CDR2 FNYEAQ. V lost 5 bases to trimming and J lost 0 bases, with 16 bases between them. For the CDR3, the DNA is TGTGCCAGCAGCCTGAACGGGGGTGAGTACCAAGAGACCCAGTACTTC. It translates to CASSLNGGEYQETQYF.

The chain employs TRBV5-1 and TRBJ2-1; a possible D gene is TRBD2 (5 bases). Germline CDR1 reads SGHRS; CDR2 reads YFSETQ. V shed 3 bases and J shed 9 bases, with 10 bases lying between them. CDR3 length equals 12 residues. The CDR3, as DNA: TGCGCCAGCAGCTCTAGCCTTACTGAGCAGTTCTTC. Its translation is CASSSSLTEQFF.

The CDR3 protein is CASSVRSGRPFF. In DNA, the CDR3 is TGTGCCAGCAGCGTTCGAAGCGGGCGGCCGTTCTTC. V usage is TRBV9 and J usage is TRBJ2-1, with a weak D call TRBD2 (6 bases). The CDR3 loop spans 12 amino acids. CDR1 is SGDLS, CDR2 YYNGEE, per germline. V was trimmed by 2 bases and J by 15 bases, leaving 15 bases between them.

The V gene is TRBV7-9, the J gene TRBJ2-1; D not resolved. Per germline, CDR1 SEHNR and CDR2 FQNEAQ (reference sequence). V was shortened by 1 base and J by 6 bases, with 4 bases between the two germline ends. This CDR3 comprises 12 residues. The CDR3 sequence: CASSLGSNEQFF. The CDR3 bases are TGTGCCAGCAGCTTAGGTTCCAATGAGCAGTTCTTC.

The table lists this clone with a few counts. This rearrangement joins TRBV15 to TRBJ2-7; 9 nucleotides align to TRBD2. V was pared by 3 bases and J by 7 bases, with 7 bases of the junction left unmatched. Germline lookup yields CDR1 LNHNV and CDR2 YYDKDF (reference sequence). This CDR3 contains 14 residues. The CDR3 region has the DNA TGTGCCACCAGCAGGGGGCGACTAGCGGAGGAGCAGTACTTC. Translated, it gives CATSRGRLAEEQYF.

This clone was seen a single time. The chain combines TRBV12-5 with TRBJ2-1, with D tentatively TRBD2 (5 bases). Trimming cost V 6 bases and J 8 bases, with 8 bases left between them. Germline V gene data show CDR1 as LGHNT and CDR2 as FRNRAP. This CDR3 comprises 11 residues. The CDR3 here is CASGLGYEQFF. The CDR3, as DNA: TGTGCTAGTGGACTAGGGTATGAGCAGTTCTTC. Full variable domain (missing parts from reference TRBV12-5 and TRBJ2-1): DARVTQTPRHKVTEMGQEVTMRCQPILGHNTVFWYRQTMMQGLELLAYFRNRAPLDDSGMPKDRFSAEMPDATLATLKIQPSEPRDSAVYFCASGLGYEQFFGPGTRLTVL.

The chain uses TRBV4-1 and TRBJ1-1; D is unclear. The V and J ends lost 0 bases and 5 bases respectively, with 10 bases between them. The CDR3 totals 14 residues. Germline-derived CDR1 and CDR2 are MGHRA and YSYEKL. The CDR3 loop reads CASSQDLWRTEAFF. CDR3 sequence (DNA): TGCGCCAGCAGCCAAGATCTATGGCGTACTGAAGCTTTCTTT.

The V gene is TRBV7-9, the J gene TRBJ2-6, with a weak D call TRBD2 (6 bases). Germline loops: CDR1 SEHNR, CDR2 FQNEAQ (reference sequence). This CDR3 has 18 residues. Deletions cut 4 bases from V and 4 bases from J, with 20 bases between. CDR3 sequence (DNA): TGTGCCAGCAGCTCCCCGGACGGAGATGCGGGGGGGGCCAACGTCCTGACTTTC. As protein: CASSSPDGDAGGANVLTF. The variable domain in full, with the rest retrieved from reference TRBV7-9 and TRBJ2-6, is DTGVSQNPRHKITKRGQNVTFRCDPISEHNRLYWYRQTLGQGPEFLTYFQNEAQLEKSRLLSDRFSAERPKGSFSTLEIQRTEQGDSAMYLCASSSPDGDAGGANVLTFGAGSRLTVL.

J is TRBJ1-4 and V is TRBV6-6, with 7 bases that match TRBD1. Per the germline V gene, CDR1 is MNHNY and CDR2 is SVGAGI (reference sequence). The CDR3 extends over 15 amino acids. The V segment lost 6 bases and the J segment 0 bases; nucleotides outside the gene matches: 4. The CDR3 protein is CASRSDRATNEKLFF. CDR3 DNA sequence: TGTGCCAGCAGATCCGACAGGGCAACTAATGAAAAACTGTTTTTT.

The chain combines TRBV15 with TRBJ2-3; D perhaps matches TRBD1 (5 bases). There are 14 residues in the CDR3. Looked up from germline, CDR1 is LNHNV and CDR2 is YYDKDF (reference sequence). The ends were cut back, 1 base at V and 4 bases at J, with 9 bases in the middle. The CDR3 region has the DNA TGTGCCACCAGCAGAGCTTCAGGGTCAGATACGCAGTATTTT. Protein: CATSRASGSDTQYF.

The chain combines TRBV28 with TRBJ2-5, with TRBD2 identical over 10 bases. V shed 9 bases, J shed 1 base, and the junction held 2 bases outside the gene matches. The CDR3 is 13 amino acids. Germline loops: CDR1 MDHEN, CDR2 SYDVKM. The DNA for the CDR3 is TGTGCCAGTCGGACTAGCGGCCAAGAGACCCAGTACTTC. Translated: CASRTSGQETQYF.

This clone was detected only a few times. This chain joins TRBV18 and TRBJ1-5; 8 nucleotides align to TRBD1. CDR3 size: 16 residues. J lost 5 bases, V lost 2 bases, and 8 bases had no gene match. Germline V gives CDR1 KGHSH, CDR2 LQKENI. This CDR3 reads CASSPNGQGIDQPQHF. CDR3 in DNA: TGTGCCAGCTCACCAAACGGACAGGGAATTGATCAGCCCCAGCATTTT.

The rearrangement joins TRBV5-4 to TRBJ2-6; D gene uncertain. Germline V gives CDR1 SGHNT, CDR2 YYREEE (reference sequence). This CDR3 has 15 amino acids. Trimming stripped 0 bases from V and 4 bases from J, with 8 bases between. The CDR3 nucleotides read TGTGCCAGCAGCTTGGTTAACCCGGGGGCCAACGTCCTGACTTTC. Translation gives CASSLVNPGANVLTF.

V usage is TRBV7-7 and J usage is TRBJ2-3; D not certain. Trimming removed 2 bases at V and 6 bases at J, with 18 bases between. This CDR3 region has 16 residues. From germline, CDR1 is SSHAT and CDR2 FNYEAQ (reference sequence). This CDR3 is CASSLMAAGAADTQYF. The CDR3 DNA sequence: TGTGCCAGCAGCTTAATGGCGGCAGGCGCGGCGGATACGCAGTATTTT.

CDR3 nucleotides: TGCGCCAGCAGCCAAGAGGTCCTGTTCCCCTATGGCTACACCTTC. Protein product: CASSQEVLFPYGYTF. The chain joins TRBV4-1 to TRBJ1-2; no reliable D call. Germline V gene lookup returns CDR1 MGHRA and CDR2 YSYEKL. This CDR3 spans 15 amino acids. V dropped 0 bases and J dropped 4 bases, with 12 bases sitting between them.

The chain carries TRBV13 and TRBJ2-4, with 13 bases lining up with TRBD2. CDR3 length: 20 amino acids. V was clipped by 4 bases and J by 0 bases; unmatched bases: 12. Germline V gives CDR1 PRHDT, CDR2 FYEKMQ (reference sequence). CDR3 nucleotide sequence: TGTGCCAGCAGCTCTCGTACCGGGACTAGCGGGGAACTAGCCAAAAACATTCAGTACTTC. It codes for CASSSRTGTSGELAKNIQYF.

The genes are TRBV14 and TRBJ2-5, with TRBD2 identical over 7 bases. Germline-derived CDR1 and CDR2 are SGHDN and FVKESK. The trim removed 1 base at V and 5 bases at J, leaving 7 bases unmatched. The CDR3 length is 15 residues. The CDR3 sequence is CASSQVWNGRETQYF. CDR3 DNA: TGTGCCAGCAGCCAAGTATGGAACGGGAGGGAGACCCAGTACTTC.